This TCR beta chain comes out of a study of shared clonotypes between healthy human individuals. Study conclusions and caveats: Roughly 5.3% of naive CD4 clonotypes were common to a handful of donors. Larger richness was generally estimated for naive than memory subsets.

Germline CDR1 and CDR2: SGHDT and YYEEEE. Trimming left V 0 bases short and J 7 bases short, with 18 bases between. The CDR3 has 16 residues. Original handling: Junction-only sequences produced by ImmunoSEQ had no quality scores, so filtering differed. Some clones are missing from TCRdb's copy, which holds only in-frame ones; the method was immunoSEQ multiplex PCR. V and J calls and clone size are given by that table; D and trimming were obtained from the DNA. This table has 2 million to 2.5 million clones, 85% to 95% appearing once. About this clone itself: As yet, its antigen is unknown.

The sequence was obtained from a man between 18 and 35 years old in good health. Some clones in this sample may be carry-over from other donors' samples. The sequencing sample was made of naive CD4+ T cells from PBMCs. The subset denotes: CD45RA+ positively selected. J is TRBJ2-3 and V is TRBV5-6; TRBD1 or TRBD2 may be the D gene (5 bases each). The CDR3 spells CASSLGGILGGYTQYF. CDR3 bases: TGTGCCAGCAGCTTGGGGGGGATCCTAGGCGGGTATACGCAGTATTTT.